What follows are 27 T cell receptor beta chains derived from one specimen sequenced in a study of blood T cell repertoires in COVID-19. Here immunoSEQ multiplex PCR was the method, and the copy in TCRdb shows in-frame clones only, minus some. The profile shows some 310,000 clones, over 85% of them singletons. The source material was PBMCs or T cells enriched from blood (not recorded which). These receptors originate from a woman aged 30 to 39 who had recovered from COVID-19.

The chain recombines TRBV19 with TRBJ2-2; TRBD2 might be the D (6 bases). The CDR3 totals 16 residues. Germline lookup yields CDR1 LNHDA and CDR2 SQIVND (reference sequence). The V gene lost 7 bases and the J gene lost 4 bases, with 19 bases spanning the gap. The CDR3, as DNA: TGTGCCAGTAAGGGATTAAAGCGGAGGGGCACCGGGGAGCTGTTTTTT. Protein: CASKGLKRRGTGELFF.

The chain combines TRBV4-3 with TRBJ2-1, with TRBD2 identical over 7 bases. CDR1 LGHNA and CDR2 YSLEER come from the germline V gene. The trim removed 4 bases at V and 2 bases at J, leaving 5 bases unmatched. The CDR3 has 15 amino acids. In nucleotides, the CDR3 is TGCGCCAGCAGCCTTCGCGGGGGAGCCTACAATGAGCAGTTCTTC. Protein: CASSLRGGAYNEQFF.

This clone came up once. In DNA form, the CDR3 reads TGTGCCAGCAGCCTTACAGGGGGAAGCGCAGATACGCAGTATTTT. This gives the protein CASSLTGGSADTQYF. V and J are TRBV7-3 and TRBJ2-3; 8 bases align to TRBD1. The CDR3 extends over 15 amino acids. V dropped 5 bases and J dropped 4; count of bases not matched to a gene: 8. Germline CDR1 is SGHTA and CDR2 is FQGTGA. Supplemented by reference TRBV7-3 and TRBJ2-3, the full variable domain reads GAGVSQTPSNKVTEKGKYVELRCDPISGHTALYWYRQSLGQGPEFLIYFQGTGAADDSGLPNDRFFAVRPEGSVSTLKIQRTERGDSAVYLCASSLTGGSADTQYFGPGTRLTVL.

This clone was detected many times. V gene TRBV29-1 combines with J gene TRBJ2-7; D is possibly TRBD1 (6 bases). The V and J ends lost 3 bases and 3 bases respectively, with 21 bases between them. The CDR3 covers 16 residues. Looked up from germline, CDR1 is SQVTM and CDR2 is ANQGSEA. The CDR3: CSVEADKSGTSYEQYF. CDR3 in DNA: TGCAGCGTTGAGGCCGATAAATCCGGGACAAGCTACGAGCAGTACTTC.

The V and J genes are TRBV19 and TRBJ1-3; 8 bases are a match to TRBD1. Germline trimming cut 3 bases from V and 2 bases from J; bases unmatched to any gene: 6. From germline, CDR1 is LNHDA and CDR2 SQIVND (reference sequence). This CDR3 has 16 amino acids. CDR3 sequence reads: CASSISGQVPGNTIYF. CDR3 DNA sequence: TGTGCCAGTAGTATTTCGGGACAGGTTCCTGGAAACACCATATATTTT.

This chain connects TRBV7-9 to TRBJ2-4; TRBD1 might be the D (6 bases). CDR1 is SEHNR, CDR2 FQNEAQ, per germline (reference sequence). V gave up 5 bases and J gave up 0 bases, with 17 bases separating them. This CDR3 region has 17 residues. The CDR3 region has the DNA TGTGCCAGCAGCCTGACCGGACAGACTCTAGCCAAAAACATTCAGTACTTC. Translating it yields CASSLTGQTLAKNIQYF.

The chain couples TRBV4-1 to TRBJ2-7; 7 bases are a match to TRBD1. The CDR3 loop spans 14 amino acids. Germline values: CDR1 MGHRA, CDR2 YSYEKL. J gave up 7 bases and V 4 bases, and 10 bases lay outside the gene matches. CDR3 sequence reads: CASSPRQGSGEQYF. Here the CDR3 DNA reads TGCGCCAGCAGCCCTCGACAGGGCTCCGGGGAGCAGTACTTC.

The CDR3 protein is CASSPTSGHNEQFF. The CDR3 DNA follows: TGTGCCAGCAGCCCGACTAGCGGGCACAATGAGCAGTTCTTC. The chain recombines TRBV7-3 with TRBJ2-1; 10 bases fit TRBD2. CDR1 and CDR2 (germline): SGHTA, FQGTGA. The ends lost 5 bases at V and 5 bases at J; junction bases unmatched: 3. The CDR3 is 14 residues long.

This chain joins TRBV19 and TRBJ1-6; D is perhaps TRBD1 (5 bases). Trimming removed 5 bases at V and 7 bases at J, with 18 bases between. The CDR3 is 16 residues long. Germline CDR1 and CDR2: LNHDA and SQIVND (reference sequence). The CDR3 loop reads CASSVAWQGTNSPLHF. In nucleotides, the CDR3 is TGTGCCAGTAGTGTGGCGTGGCAGGGTACGAATTCACCCCTCCACTTT.

The chain carries TRBV19 and TRBJ1-1, with TRBD1 as a possible D gene (6 bases). V was cut by 2 bases and J by 3 bases, with 10 bases left in between. Germline CDR1 and CDR2: LNHDA and SQIVND (reference sequence). The CDR3 is 14 residues long. The CDR3 DNA reads TGTGCCAGTAGTATACACAGGGCGGACACTGAAGCTTTCTTT. This gives the protein CASSIHRADTEAFF.

The J gene is TRBJ2-2, the V gene TRBV27; 7 bases line up with TRBD1. Trimming took 6 bases from V and 1 from J; bases not matched to a gene: 8. CDR3 size: 16 residues. Germline V gene data show CDR1 as MNHEY and CDR2 as SMNVEV (reference sequence). CDR3 coding DNA: TGTGCCAGCAGCCCCCCCGGGACAGAGAACACCGGGGAGCTGTTTTTT. It yields the protein CASSPPGTENTGELFF.

Written as DNA, the CDR3 is TGTGCCAGCAGCCACCTCAGGGGGCCGTACGAGCAGTACTTC. Residues: CASSHLRGPYEQYF. V and J are TRBV3-1 (or the pseudogene TRBV3-2) and TRBJ2-7, with 8 nucleotides matching TRBD1. CDR3 length equals 14 residues. V dropped 3 bases and J dropped 4; count of bases not matched to a gene: 5. Germline V lookup: CDR1 LGHDT, CDR2 YNNKEL (reference sequence).

The genes are TRBV19 and TRBJ2-1; 12 nucleotides align to TRBD2. With 9 bases clipped from V and 4 bases from J, the junction kept 13 bases outside the gene matches. The CDR3 covers 17 residues. Germline CDR1 reads LNHDA; CDR2 reads SQIVND (reference sequence). CDR3 coding DNA: TGTGCCAGCCGAAACCCAACCGGACTAGCGGGATACAATGAGCAGTTCTTC. This sequence encodes CASRNPTGLAGYNEQFF.

CDR3 sequence: CASTLEGRGSSYNSPLHF. CDR3 nucleotides: TGTGCCAGCACCCTGGAGGGGAGAGGGAGCTCCTATAATTCACCCCTCCACTTT. The rearrangement links TRBV9 to TRBJ1-6, with a possible D match to TRBD1 (5 bases). The CDR3 sequence is 18 residues long. CDR1 is SGDLS, CDR2 YYNGEE, per germline. V lost 6 bases and J 0 bases, leaving 19 bases between the germline ends.

This sequence joins TRBV3-1 (or the pseudogene TRBV3-2) and TRBJ2-5; 14 bases line up with TRBD2. Germline-derived CDR1 and CDR2 are LGHDT and YNNKEL (reference sequence). The length of the CDR3 is 19 residues. The V and J ends lost 3 bases and 5 bases, in that order; junction bases with no gene match: 14. The CDR3: CASSHPGGTSGRPWETQYF. The CDR3 DNA is TGTGCCAGCAGCCACCCGGGGGGGACTAGCGGGAGACCGTGGGAGACCCAGTACTTC.

CDR3 coding DNA: TGTGCCTGGGACAGGGGGAGAGATACGCAGTATTTT. The encoded protein is CAWDRGRDTQYF. The chain links TRBV30 to TRBJ2-3, with TRBD1 identical over 9 bases. V shed 5 bases and J 5 bases; nucleotides not matched to a gene: 2. The CDR3 contains 12 residues. CDR1 is GTSNPN, CDR2 SVGIG, per germline (reference sequence).

The chain couples TRBV5-4 to TRBJ2-2; D perhaps matches TRBD2 (6 bases). Between the trimmed V and J ends, which lost 3 bases and 5 bases, there was a span of 17 bases. Germline CDR1 is SGHNT and CDR2 is YYREEE (reference sequence). The CDR3 sequence is 16 residues long. The CDR3, as DNA: TGTGCCAGCAGCTCGACCGGGACTGGACCGACCGGGGAGCTGTTTTTT. Translation gives CASSSTGTGPTGELFF.

This clone appeared once. This chain connects TRBV28 to TRBJ2-7; 8 bases match TRBD1. The CDR3 spans 15 residues. Germline loops: CDR1 MDHEN, CDR2 SYDVKM. Germline trimming cut 5 bases from V and 4 bases from J; bases unmatched to any gene: 10. CDR3: CASSLSGTGVYEQYF. The DNA of the CDR3 is TGTGCCAGCAGTCTCTCCGGGACAGGTGTATACGAGCAGTACTTC.

The CDR3 loop is CSGAPSSYNEQFF. The CDR3 DNA sequence: TGCAGCGGCGCCCCAAGCTCCTACAATGAGCAGTTCTTC. The genes are TRBV29-1 and TRBJ2-1; D is uncertain. Germline values: CDR1 SQVTM, CDR2 ANQGSEA. This CDR3 comprises 13 residues. Trimming took 7 bases from V and 0 from J, leaving 10 bases between them.

The chain links TRBV27 to TRBJ2-7, with 8 positions matching TRBD2. CDR3 size: 16 residues. Per germline, CDR1 MNHEY and CDR2 SMNVEV (reference sequence). The V segment lost 5 bases and the J segment 0 bases; nucleotides outside the gene matches: 9. DNA for the CDR3: TGTGCCAGCAGTAGGTCACTAGCGGAAAGCTCCTACGAGCAGTACTTC. This encodes CASSRSLAESSYEQYF.

The CDR3 protein is CASSLEIRGGDEKLFF. The CDR3 DNA sequence: TGTGCCAGCAGCTTAGAGATTCGGGGCGGGGATGAAAAACTGTTTTTT. The chain joins TRBV7-2 to TRBJ1-4, with a possible D match to TRBD1 (5 bases). Germline V gene lookup returns CDR1 SGHTA and CDR2 FQGNSA. This CDR3 is built from 16 residues. Deletions cut 1 base from V and 6 bases from J, with 15 bases between.

The chain recombines TRBV27 with TRBJ2-7; TRBD1 matches 9 bases. The length of the CDR3 is 16 residues. Unmatched junction bases numbered 16, after V lost 7 bases and J lost 6 bases. The V gene's germline CDR1 is MNHEY and CDR2 SMNVEV (reference sequence). The CDR3 DNA follows: TGTGCCAGCAAACCACCCGGGACAGGGCCTCCTCGCGAGCAGTACTTC. Its translation: CASKPPGTGPPREQYF.

The chain uses TRBV11-3 and TRBJ2-2; TRBD1 matches at 10 bases. CDR3 length equals 14 residues. Per germline, CDR1 SGHNT and CDR2 YENEEA. After removal of 4 bases from V and 9 bases from J, the junction contained 5 bases not matched to a gene. The CDR3 sequence is CASSSRDRGWELFF. The CDR3 region has the DNA TGTGCCAGCAGCTCCCGGGACAGGGGATGGGAGCTGTTTTTT.

The rearrangement joins TRBV7-9 to TRBJ1-6, with TRBD1 matching 9 bases. Germline lookup yields CDR1 SEHNR and CDR2 FQNEAQ (reference sequence). The V segment lost 4 bases and the J segment 13 bases; nucleotides outside the gene matches: 8. The CDR3 sequence is 14 residues long. The CDR3 DNA reads TGTGCCAGCAGCTACCGGGACAGGGCATACCCCCTCCACTTT. Residues: CASSYRDRAYPLHF.

V and J are TRBV30 and TRBJ2-7; 10 positions agree with TRBD2. With 1 base clipped from V and 3 bases from J, the junction kept 6 bases outside the gene matches. CDR1 and CDR2 (germline): GTSNPN, SVGIG (reference sequence). The CDR3 runs to 15 residues. The CDR3 sequence is CAWSAGTSDRYEQYF. CDR3 sequence (DNA): TGTGCCTGGAGTGCCGGGACTAGCGACCGCTACGAGCAGTACTTC.

This clone was recorded once. The chain combines TRBV5-6 with TRBJ2-3, with 7 bases fitting TRBD1. V shed 2 bases and J 2 bases; nucleotides not matched to a gene: 11. Germline V lookup: CDR1 SGHDT, CDR2 YYEEEE. CDR3 length equals 17 residues. In DNA form, the CDR3 reads TGTGCCAGCAGCTTTGGTAACAGGGGCGGAGACACAGATACGCAGTATTTT. This translates into CASSFGNRGGDTDTQYF.

The CDR3 region is CASTPAQFSNQPQHF. The CDR3 DNA is TGTGCCAGCACCCCGGCACAGTTTAGCAATCAGCCCCAGCATTTT. The gene calls are TRBV28 and TRBJ1-5; D is uncertain. CDR3 length equals 15 residues. The germline V and J ends were trimmed by 7 bases and 0 bases, with 13 bases remaining between them. CDR1 is MDHEN, CDR2 SYDVKM, per germline. Supplemented by reference TRBV28 and TRBJ1-5, the full variable domain reads DVKVTQSSRYLVKRTGEKVFLECVQDMDHENMFWYRQDPGLGLRLIYFSYDVKMKEKGDIPEGYSVSREKKERFSLILESASTNQTSMYLCASTPAQFSNQPQHFGDGTRLSIL.